This T cell receptor (beta chain) was identified in a study of blood T cells in healthy people across ages. Findings of the study overall: Naive CD4+ cell counts and diversity both ran higher in long-lived than in aged donors.

V was shortened by 1 base and J by 1 base, with 18 bases between the two germline ends. CDR3 size: 17 residues. CDR1 DFQATT and CDR2 SNEGSKA come from the germline V gene (reference sequence). In the case of this clonotype: Its specificity is not known.

Together with a sample-barcoded 5' primer, a J-beta primer mix was included in a second PCR lasting roughly 6 to 12 cycles. TCRdb reanalysed the 5' RACE reads using MiXCR and keeps one entry per CDR3 protein. Here the sample spans 580,000 or so distinct CDR3 sequences, roughly 48% being singletons. V is TRBV20-1 and J is TRBJ2-3; tentative D call: TRBD2 (5 bases). This TCR derives from an older man in good health. The specimen was blood. The CDR3 loop reads CSARGVGWMEGTDTQYF. Written as DNA, the CDR3 is TGCAGTGCTAGAGGAGTTGGGTGGATGGAGGGCACAGATACGCAGTATTTT.